This entry is about one T cell receptor (beta chain). These data are taken from a study of T cells after yellow fever vaccination. Germline V gene sequence: CDR1 MGHDK, CDR2 SYGVNS. The CDR3 is 12 residues long. Trimming removed 4 bases at V and 5 bases at J, with 6 bases between. TCRdb re-analysed the 5' RACE reads in MiXCR, keeping a single row per CDR3 protein. The sample lists about 550,000 distinct CDR3 sequences, approximately 21% occurring once. The sample here was PBMCs, taken 15 days after the yellow fever booster vaccination. This rearrangement joins TRBV25-1 to TRBJ2-1; D is undetermined. The receptor comes from a young man who received the YFV17D yellow fever vaccine. CDR3 loop: CASSVFNNEQFF. CDR3 bases: TGTGCCAGCAGTGTATTCAACAATGAGCAGTTCTTC. The full variable domain, in which reference TRBV25-1 and TRBJ2-1 provide the parts outside the CDR3, is EADIYQTPRYLVIGTGKKITLECSQTMGHDKMYWYQQDPGMELHLIHYSYGVNSTEKGDLSSESTVSRIRTEHFPLTLESARPSHTSQYLCASSVFNNEQFFGPGTRLTVL.